This TCR beta chain was identified in a study of T cells in Graves' hyperthyroidism and ophthalmopathy. Whole-study results and caveats: The majority of expanded thyroid clonotypes above 0.001 also appeared in blood.

RNA transcripts gave rise to amplified TCR beta CDR3 regions. The TCR CDR3 was amplified in a first-round RT-PCR using the HTBI primer set. MiXCR, applied by TCRdb to the multiplex PCR reads, yields one record per CDR3 protein. The sample includes about 570,000 distinct CDR3 sequences, about 43% of them seen just once. V was trimmed by 2 bases and J by 7 bases, leaving 11 bases between them. The CDR3 is 13 residues long. This clonotype was detected ten times or more. Its antigen is undetermined. Sequences were obtained from peripheral blood or thyroid tissue (not recorded which). The chain uses TRBV12-3 or TRBV12-4 and TRBJ2-5; unclear D gene. The TCR sequence derives from an adult woman with Graves' disease, either hyperthyroidism or ophthalmopathy (not recorded which). The CDR3: CASSLSYPGTQYF. DNA of the CDR3: TGTGCCAGCAGTTTAAGTTATCCGGGGACCCAGTACTTC.